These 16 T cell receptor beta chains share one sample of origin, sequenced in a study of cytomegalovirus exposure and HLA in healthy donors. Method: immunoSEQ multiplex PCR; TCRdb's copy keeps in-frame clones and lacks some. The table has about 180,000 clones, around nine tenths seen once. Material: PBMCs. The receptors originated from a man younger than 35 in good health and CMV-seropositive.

The CDR3 sequence: CATSRDAYRLFNTEAFF. CDR3 nucleotides: TGTGCCACCAGCAGAGATGCTTACAGGCTGTTTAACACTGAAGCTTTCTTT. The chain has TRBV15 and TRBJ1-1, with a possible D match to TRBD1 (5 bases). The CDR3 has 17 amino acids. The germline V gene has CDR1 LNHNV and CDR2 YYDKDF (reference sequence). The germline V and J ends were trimmed by 0 bases and 2 bases, with 16 bases remaining between them.

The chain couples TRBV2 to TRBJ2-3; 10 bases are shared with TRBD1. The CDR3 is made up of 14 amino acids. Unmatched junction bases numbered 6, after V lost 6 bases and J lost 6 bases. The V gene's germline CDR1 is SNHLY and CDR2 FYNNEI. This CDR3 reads CASRRQGAADTQYF. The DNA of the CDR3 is TGTGCCAGCAGGAGACAGGGGGCGGCGGATACGCAGTATTTT. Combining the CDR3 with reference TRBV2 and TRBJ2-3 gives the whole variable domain EPEVTQTPSHQVTQMGQEVILRCVPISNHLYFYWYRQILGQKVEFLVSFYNNEISEKSEIFDDQFSVERPDGSNFTLKIRSTKLEDSAMYFCASRRQGAADTQYFGPGTRLTVL.

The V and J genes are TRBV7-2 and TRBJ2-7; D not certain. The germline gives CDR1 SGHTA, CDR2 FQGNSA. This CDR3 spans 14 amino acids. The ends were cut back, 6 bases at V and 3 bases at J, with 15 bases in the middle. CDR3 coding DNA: TGTGCCAGCAGATCACCAGAGCGCCACTACGAGCAGTACTTC. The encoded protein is CASRSPERHYEQYF.

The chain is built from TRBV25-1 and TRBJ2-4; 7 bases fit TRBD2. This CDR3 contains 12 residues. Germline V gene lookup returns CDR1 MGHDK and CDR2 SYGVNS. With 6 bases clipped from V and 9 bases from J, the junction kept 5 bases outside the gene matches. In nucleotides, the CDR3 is TGTGCCAGCAGCCGGGGGGAAGGCATTCAGTACTTC. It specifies CASSRGEGIQYF.

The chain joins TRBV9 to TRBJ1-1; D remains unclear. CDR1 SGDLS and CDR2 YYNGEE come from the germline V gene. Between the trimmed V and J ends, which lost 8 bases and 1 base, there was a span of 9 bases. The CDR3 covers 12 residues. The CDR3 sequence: CASGRENTEAFF. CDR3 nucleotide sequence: TGTGCCAGTGGACGGGAGAACACTGAAGCTTTCTTT.

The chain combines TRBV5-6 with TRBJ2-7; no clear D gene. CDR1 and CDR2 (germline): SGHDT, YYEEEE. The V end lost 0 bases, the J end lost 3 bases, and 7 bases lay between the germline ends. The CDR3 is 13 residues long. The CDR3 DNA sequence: TGTGCCAGCAGCTTGGCGAACGGCTACGAGCAGTACTTC. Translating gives CASSLANGYEQYF.

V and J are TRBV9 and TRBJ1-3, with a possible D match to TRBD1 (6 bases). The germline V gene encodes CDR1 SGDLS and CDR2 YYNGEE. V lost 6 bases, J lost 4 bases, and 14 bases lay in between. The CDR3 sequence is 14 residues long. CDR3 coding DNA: TGTGCCAGCACACCCATGGGGGCAGGAAACACCATATATTTT. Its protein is CASTPMGAGNTIYF.

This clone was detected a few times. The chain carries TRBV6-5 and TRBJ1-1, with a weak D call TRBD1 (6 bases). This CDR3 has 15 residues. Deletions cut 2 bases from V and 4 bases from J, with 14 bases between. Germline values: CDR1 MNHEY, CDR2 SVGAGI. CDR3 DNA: TGTGCCAGCAGTTACGGGCAGGGGTTAAGCACTGAAGCTTTCTTT. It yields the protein CASSYGQGLSTEAFF.

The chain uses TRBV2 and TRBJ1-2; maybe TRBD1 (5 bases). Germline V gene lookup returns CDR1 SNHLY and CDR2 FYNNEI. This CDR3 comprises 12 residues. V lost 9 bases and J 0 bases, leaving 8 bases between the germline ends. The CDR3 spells CARTVTNYGYTF. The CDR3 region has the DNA TGTGCCAGGACAGTAACTAACTATGGCTACACCTTC. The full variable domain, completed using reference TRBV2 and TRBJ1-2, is EPEVTQTPSHQVTQMGQEVILRCVPISNHLYFYWYRQILGQKVEFLVSFYNNEISEKSEIFDDQFSVERPDGSNFTLKIRSTKLEDSAMYFCARTVTNYGYTFGSGTRLTVV.

In nucleotides, the CDR3 is TGTGCCAGCAGCCAGAACAGGCAAAACACCGGGGAGCTGTTTTTT. It is translated as CASSQNRQNTGELFF. The rearrangement joins TRBV14 to TRBJ2-2, with D possibly matching TRBD1 (5 bases). The V end lost 3 bases, the J end lost 2 bases, and 10 bases lay between the germline ends. Germline V lookup: CDR1 SGHDN, CDR2 FVKESK. CDR3 size: 15 residues.

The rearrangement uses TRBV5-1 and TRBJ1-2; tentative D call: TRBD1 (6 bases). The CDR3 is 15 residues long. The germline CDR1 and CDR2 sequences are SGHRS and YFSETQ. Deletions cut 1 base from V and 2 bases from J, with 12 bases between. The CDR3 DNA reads TGCGCCAGCAGCTTGCAGGGGACCTTAAACTATGGCTACACCTTC. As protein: CASSLQGTLNYGYTF.

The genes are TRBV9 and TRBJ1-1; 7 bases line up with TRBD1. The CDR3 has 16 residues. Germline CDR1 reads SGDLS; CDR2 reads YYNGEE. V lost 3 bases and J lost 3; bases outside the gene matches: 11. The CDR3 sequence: CASSAGVGRGDTEAFF. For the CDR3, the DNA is TGTGCCAGCAGCGCCGGGGTCGGCAGGGGGGACACTGAAGCTTTCTTT.

CDR3 bases: TGCGCCAGCAGCGTAGACTCTGGGGCCAACGTCCTGACTTTC. Its translation is CASSVDSGANVLTF. The V and J genes are TRBV5-1 and TRBJ2-6; D gene ambiguous. Between the trimmed V and J ends, which lost 4 bases and 0 bases, there was a span of 5 bases. Germline CDR1 is SGHRS and CDR2 is YFSETQ. The CDR3 extends over 14 amino acids.

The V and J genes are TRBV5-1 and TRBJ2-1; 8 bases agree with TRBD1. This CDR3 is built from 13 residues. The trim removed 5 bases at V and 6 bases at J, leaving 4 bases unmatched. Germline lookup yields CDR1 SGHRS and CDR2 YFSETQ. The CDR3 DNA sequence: TGCGCCAGCAGACTAGGACAGGGCAATGAGCAGTTCTTC. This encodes CASRLGQGNEQFF.

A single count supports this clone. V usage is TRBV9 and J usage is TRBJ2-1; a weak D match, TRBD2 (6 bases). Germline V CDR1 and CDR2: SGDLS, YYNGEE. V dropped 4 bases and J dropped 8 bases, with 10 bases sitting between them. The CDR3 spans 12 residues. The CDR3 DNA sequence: TGTGCCAGCAGCCCGCGACTAGATGAGCAGTTCTTC. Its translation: CASSPRLDEQFF.

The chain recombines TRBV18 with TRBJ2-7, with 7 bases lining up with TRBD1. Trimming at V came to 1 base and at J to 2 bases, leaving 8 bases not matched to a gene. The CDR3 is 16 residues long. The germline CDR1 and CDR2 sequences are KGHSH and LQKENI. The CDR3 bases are TGTGCCAGCTCACCACAACCGGGACAGCTTACCTACGAGCAGTACTTC. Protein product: CASSPQPGQLTYEQYF.